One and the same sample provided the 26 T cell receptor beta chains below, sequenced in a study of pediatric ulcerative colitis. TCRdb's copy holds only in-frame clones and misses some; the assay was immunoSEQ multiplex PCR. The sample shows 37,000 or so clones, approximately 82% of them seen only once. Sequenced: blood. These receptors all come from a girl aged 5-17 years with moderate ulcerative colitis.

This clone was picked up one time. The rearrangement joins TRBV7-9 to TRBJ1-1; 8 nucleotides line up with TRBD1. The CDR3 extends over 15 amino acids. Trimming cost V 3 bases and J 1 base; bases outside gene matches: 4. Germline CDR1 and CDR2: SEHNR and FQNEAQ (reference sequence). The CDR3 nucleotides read TGTGCCAGCAGCTTCGACAGGGGCCGGAACACTGAAGCTTTCTTT. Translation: CASSFDRGRNTEAFF.

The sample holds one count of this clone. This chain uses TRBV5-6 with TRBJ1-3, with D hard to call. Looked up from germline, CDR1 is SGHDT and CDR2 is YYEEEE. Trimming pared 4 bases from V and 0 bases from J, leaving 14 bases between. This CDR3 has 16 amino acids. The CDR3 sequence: CASSLIIGNSGNTIYF. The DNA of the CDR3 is TGTGCCAGCAGCCTCATTATCGGTAACTCTGGAAACACCATATATTTT.

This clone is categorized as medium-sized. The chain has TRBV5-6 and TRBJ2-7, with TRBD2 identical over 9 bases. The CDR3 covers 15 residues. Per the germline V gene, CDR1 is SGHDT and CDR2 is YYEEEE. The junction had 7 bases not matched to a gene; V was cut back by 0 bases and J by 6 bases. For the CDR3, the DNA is TGTGCCAGCAGCTTGGTTCCAGCGGGAGGCAGCGAGCAGTACTTC. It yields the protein CASSLVPAGGSEQYF.

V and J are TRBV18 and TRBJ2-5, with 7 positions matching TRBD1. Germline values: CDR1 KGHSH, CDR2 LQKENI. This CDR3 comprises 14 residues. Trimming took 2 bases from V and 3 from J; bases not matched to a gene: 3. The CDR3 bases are TGTGCCAGCTCACCAAGAGACAGGGAAGAGACCCAGTACTTC. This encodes CASSPRDREETQYF.

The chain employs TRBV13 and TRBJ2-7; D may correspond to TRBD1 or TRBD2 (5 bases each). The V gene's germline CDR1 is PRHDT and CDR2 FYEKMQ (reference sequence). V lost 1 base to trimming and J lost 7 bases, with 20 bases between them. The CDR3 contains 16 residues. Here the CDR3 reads CASSLDSLGTSREQYF. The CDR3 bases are TGTGCCAGCAGCTTAGATTCTCTTGGGACGTCGAGAGAGCAGTACTTC.

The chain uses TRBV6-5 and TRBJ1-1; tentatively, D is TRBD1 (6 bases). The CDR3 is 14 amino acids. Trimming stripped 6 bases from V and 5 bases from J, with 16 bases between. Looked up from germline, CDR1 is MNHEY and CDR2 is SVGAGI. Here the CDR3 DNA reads TGTGCCAGCAGCTACGTGGGGGCGCGAACTGAAGCTTTCTTT. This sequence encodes CASSYVGARTEAFF.

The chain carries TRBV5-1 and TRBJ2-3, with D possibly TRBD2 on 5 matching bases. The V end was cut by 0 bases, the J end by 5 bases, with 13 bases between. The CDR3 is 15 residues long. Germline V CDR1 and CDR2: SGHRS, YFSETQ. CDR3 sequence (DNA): TGCGCCAGCAGCTTGGACCCGGGAATAGGAGATACGCAGTATTTT. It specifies CASSLDPGIGDTQYF.

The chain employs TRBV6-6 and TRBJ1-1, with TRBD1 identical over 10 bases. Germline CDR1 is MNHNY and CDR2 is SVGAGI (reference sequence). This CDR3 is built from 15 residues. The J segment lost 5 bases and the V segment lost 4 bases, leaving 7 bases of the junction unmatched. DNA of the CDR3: TGTGCCAGCAGTTCCTCTCGGACAGGGGGTACTGAAGCTTTCTTT. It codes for CASSSSRTGGTEAFF.

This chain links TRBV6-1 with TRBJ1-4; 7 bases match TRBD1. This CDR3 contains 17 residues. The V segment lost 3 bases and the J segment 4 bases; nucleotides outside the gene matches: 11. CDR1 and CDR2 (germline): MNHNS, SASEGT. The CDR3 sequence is CASSDRGAPSGNEKLFF. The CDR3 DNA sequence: TGTGCCAGCAGTGACAGGGGGGCCCCCTCGGGTAATGAAAAACTGTTTTTT.

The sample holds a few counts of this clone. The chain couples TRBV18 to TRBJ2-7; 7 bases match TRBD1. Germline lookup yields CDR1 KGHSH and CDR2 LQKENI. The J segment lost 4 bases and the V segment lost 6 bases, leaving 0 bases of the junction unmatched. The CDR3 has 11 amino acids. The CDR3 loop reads CASSTGYEQYF. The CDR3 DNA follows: TGTGCCAGCTCGACAGGGTACGAGCAGTACTTC.

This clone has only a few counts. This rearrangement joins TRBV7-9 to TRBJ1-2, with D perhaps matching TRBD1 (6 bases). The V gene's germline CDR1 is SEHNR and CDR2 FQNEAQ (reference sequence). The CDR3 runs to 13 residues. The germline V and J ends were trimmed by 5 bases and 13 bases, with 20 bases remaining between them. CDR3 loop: CASSPGDHRARTF. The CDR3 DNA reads TGTGCCAGCAGCCCCGGGGACCACAGGGCGCGCACCTTC.

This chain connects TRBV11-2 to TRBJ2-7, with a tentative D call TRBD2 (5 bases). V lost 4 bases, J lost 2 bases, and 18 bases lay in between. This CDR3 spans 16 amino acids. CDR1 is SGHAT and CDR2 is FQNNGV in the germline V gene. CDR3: CASSYEGTLRPYEQYF. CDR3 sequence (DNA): TGTGCCAGCAGCTACGAGGGTACCCTCCGTCCCTACGAGCAGTACTTC.

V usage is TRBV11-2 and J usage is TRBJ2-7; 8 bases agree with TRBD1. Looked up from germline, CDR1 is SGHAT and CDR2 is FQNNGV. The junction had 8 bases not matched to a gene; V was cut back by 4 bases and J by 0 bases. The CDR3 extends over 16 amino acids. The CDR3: CASSSTRDRHSYEQYF. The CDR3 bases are TGTGCCAGCAGCTCTACGCGGGACAGGCACTCCTACGAGCAGTACTTC.

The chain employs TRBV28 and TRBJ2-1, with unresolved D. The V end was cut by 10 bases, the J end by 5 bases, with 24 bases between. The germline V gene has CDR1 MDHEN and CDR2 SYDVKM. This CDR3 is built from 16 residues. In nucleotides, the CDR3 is TGTGCCACCACAAGCCCCCCAAGAGGCGGTCACAATGAGCAGTTCTTC. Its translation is CATTSPPRGGHNEQFF.

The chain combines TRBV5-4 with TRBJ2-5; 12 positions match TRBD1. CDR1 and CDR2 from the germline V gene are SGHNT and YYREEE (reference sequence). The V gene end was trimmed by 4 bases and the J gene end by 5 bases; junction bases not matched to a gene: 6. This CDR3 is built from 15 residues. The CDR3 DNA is TGTGCCAGCAGCGAGGGACAGGGGGCCGGTGAGACCCAGTACTTC. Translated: CASSEGQGAGETQYF.

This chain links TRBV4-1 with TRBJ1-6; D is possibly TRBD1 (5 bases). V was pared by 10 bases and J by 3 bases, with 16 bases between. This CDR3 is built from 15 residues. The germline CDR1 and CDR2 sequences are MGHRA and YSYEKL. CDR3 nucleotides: TGCGCCACCCACCCAGGGACTGGCTATAATTCACCCCTCCACTTT. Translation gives CATHPGTGYNSPLHF.

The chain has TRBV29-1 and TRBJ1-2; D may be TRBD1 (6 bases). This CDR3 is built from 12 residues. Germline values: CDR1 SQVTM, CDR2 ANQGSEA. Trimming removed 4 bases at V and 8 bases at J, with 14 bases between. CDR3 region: CSVGWGAEGYTF. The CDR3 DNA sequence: TGCAGCGTTGGATGGGGGGCGGAGGGCTACACCTTC.

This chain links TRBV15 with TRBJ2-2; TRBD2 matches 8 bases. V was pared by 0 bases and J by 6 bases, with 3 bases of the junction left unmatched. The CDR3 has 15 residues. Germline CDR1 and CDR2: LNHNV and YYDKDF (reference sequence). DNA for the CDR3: TGTGCCACCAGCAGAGACGGGAGGGCCCCCGGGGAGCTGTTTTTT. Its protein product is CATSRDGRAPGELFF.

The chain's CDR3 is CASRDPGYPYNEQFF. The CDR3 coding sequence is TGTGCCAGCAGGGATCCAGGGTATCCCTACAATGAGCAGTTCTTC. The genes are TRBV27 and TRBJ2-1, with a tentative D call TRBD1 (5 bases). CDR3 length: 15 amino acids. Trimming cost V 6 bases and J 2 bases, with 14 bases left between them. Germline CDR1 reads MNHEY; CDR2 reads SMNVEV (reference sequence).

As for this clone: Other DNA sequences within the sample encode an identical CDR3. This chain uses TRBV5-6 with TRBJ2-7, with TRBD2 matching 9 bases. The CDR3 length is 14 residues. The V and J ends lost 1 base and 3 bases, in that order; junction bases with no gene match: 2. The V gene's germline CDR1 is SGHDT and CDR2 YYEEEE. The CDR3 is CASSLTSGYYEQYF. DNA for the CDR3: TGTGCCAGCAGCTTGACTAGCGGGTACTACGAGCAGTACTTC. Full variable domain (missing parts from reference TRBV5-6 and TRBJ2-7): DAGVTQSPTHLIKTRGQQVTLRCSPKSGHDTVSWYQQALGQGPQFIFQYYEEEERQRGNFPDRFSGHQFPNYSSELNVNALLLGDSALYLCASSLTSGYYEQYFGPGTRLTVT.

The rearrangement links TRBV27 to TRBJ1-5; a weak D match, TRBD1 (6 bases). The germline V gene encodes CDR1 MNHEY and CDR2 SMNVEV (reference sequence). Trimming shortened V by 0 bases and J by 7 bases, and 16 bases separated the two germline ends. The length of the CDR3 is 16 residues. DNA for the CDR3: TGTGCCAGCAGTTTATCCTCCGACTTGACAGGCCAGCCCCAGCATTTT. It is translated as CASSLSSDLTGQPQHF.

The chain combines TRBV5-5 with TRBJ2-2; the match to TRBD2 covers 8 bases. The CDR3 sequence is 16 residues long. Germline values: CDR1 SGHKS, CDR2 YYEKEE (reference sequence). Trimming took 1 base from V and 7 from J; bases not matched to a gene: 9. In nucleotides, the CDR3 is TGTGCCAGCAGCTTGAGGACTAGCTTCGGGGACGGGGAGCTGTTTTTT. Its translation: CASSLRTSFGDGELFF.

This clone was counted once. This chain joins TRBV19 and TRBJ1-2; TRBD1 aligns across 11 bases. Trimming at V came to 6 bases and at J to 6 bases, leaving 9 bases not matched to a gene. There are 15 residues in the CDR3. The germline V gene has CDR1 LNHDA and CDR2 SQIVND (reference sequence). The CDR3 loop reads CASRGSGQGVDGYTF. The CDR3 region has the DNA TGTGCCAGTAGAGGCTCGGGACAGGGGGTGGATGGCTACACCTTC.

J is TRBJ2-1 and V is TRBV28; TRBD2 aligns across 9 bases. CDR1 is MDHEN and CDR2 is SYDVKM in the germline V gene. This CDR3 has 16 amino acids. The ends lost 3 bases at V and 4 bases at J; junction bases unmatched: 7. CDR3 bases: TGTGCCAGCAGTTTCGAGCGGGAGGATAAATACAATGAGCAGTTCTTC. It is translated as CASSFEREDKYNEQFF.

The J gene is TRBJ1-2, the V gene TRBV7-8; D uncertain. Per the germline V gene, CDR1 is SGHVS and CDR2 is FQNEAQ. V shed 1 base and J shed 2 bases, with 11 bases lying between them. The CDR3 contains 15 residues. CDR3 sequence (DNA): TGTGCCAGCAGCTTAGGCCCGGGGATCAACTATGGCTACACCTTC. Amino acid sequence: CASSLGPGINYGYTF.

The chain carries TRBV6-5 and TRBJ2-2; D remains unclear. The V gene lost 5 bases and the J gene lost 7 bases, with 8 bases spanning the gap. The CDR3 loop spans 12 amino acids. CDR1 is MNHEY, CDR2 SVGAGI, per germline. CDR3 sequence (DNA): TGTGCCAGCAGTACCATCGGCGGGGAGCTGTTTTTT. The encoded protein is CASSTIGGELFF.